This entry concerns a single TCR beta chain. Cohort assignment relied on participant-reported clinical history. Per the original data handling: Amplifying reference gene primers gave estimates of nucleated cell counts. TCRdb keeps only in-frame clones here, not all; method: immunoSEQ multiplex PCR. The DNA was the basis for D and trimming; V, J and clone size are from that table. The data hold some 490,000 clones, with less than 90% observed a single time. This sample was taken from a study of blood T cell repertoires in COVID-19. Study context: The United States, Italy and Spain were the sources of the acute and convalescent COVID-19 samples.

Germline V gene data show CDR1 as ENHRY and CDR2 as SYGVKD. The J segment lost 4 bases and the V segment lost 7 bases, leaving 4 bases of the junction unmatched. CDR3 length: 13 amino acids. The chain carries TRBV10-3 and TRBJ2-3; 8 bases fit TRBD1. Material: PBMCs or T cells enriched from blood (not recorded which). The origin of this receptor is a woman aged 55-70 years who had recovered from COVID-19. The CDR3 is CAIKGQAPDTQYF. The CDR3 DNA is TGTGCCATCAAGGGACAGGCGCCAGATACGCAGTATTTT.